This paragraph covers one T cell receptor beta chain sequence. CDR1 and CDR2 (germline): MNHEY, SVGEGT. The CDR3 is 18 residues long. The junction had 5 bases not matched to a gene; V was cut back by 2 bases and J by 0 bases. The data stem from a study of T cell responses to AZD1222 COVID-19 vaccine. Overall study context: Pooled in the analysis were second doses at about 4 or about 12 weeks.

Sequencing was performed with immunoSEQ multiplex PCR; in TCRdb, only in-frame clones are kept and a portion is missing. The sample lists about 150,000 clones; 90% were seen once. The specimen comprised peripheral blood, sampled on day 0 of AZD1222 vaccination. The receptor was derived from an adult in good health. The V call is TRBV6-2 or TRBV6-3, the J call TRBJ2-2, with TRBD2 matching 11 bases. The CDR3 DNA sequence: TGTGCCAGCAGTTACAGACTAGCGGGAACCACGAACACCGGGGAGCTGTTTTTT. Residues: CASSYRLAGTTNTGELFF.